These 10 T cell receptor beta chains came from one sample sequenced in a study of blood T cell repertoires in COVID-19. Assay used: immunoSEQ multiplex PCR; TCRdb lists only in-frame clones, some missing. Found here are about 280,000 clones, around 92% of them singletons; the top ten hold 1.5% to 2%. Specimen: PBMCs or T cells enriched from blood (not recorded which). The source of these receptors is a woman aged 55-69 years who had recovered from COVID-19.

The chain uses TRBV9 and TRBJ2-7, with 10 bases that match TRBD1. Germline V CDR1 and CDR2: SGDLS, YYNGEE. The CDR3 loop spans 15 amino acids. V shed 1 base, J shed 7 bases, and the junction held 8 bases outside the gene matches. The CDR3 coding sequence is TGTGCCAGCAGCGTACTGGGACAGGGGCCGGGGGAGCAGTACTTC. Residues: CASSVLGQGPGEQYF.

The gene calls are TRBV19 and TRBJ1-5; D not certain. Trimming took 1 base from V and 4 from J, leaving 8 bases between them. Germline-derived CDR1 and CDR2 are LNHDA and SQIVND (reference sequence). The CDR3 is 14 residues long. CDR3 bases: TGTGCCAGTAGTATAGGGTCCGGTAATCAGCCCCAGCATTTT. This translates into CASSIGSGNQPQHF.

In DNA form, the CDR3 reads TGTGCCAGCAAGGAGACTAGCGGGAACAATGAGCAGTTCTTC. Translation gives CASKETSGNNEQFF. The chain couples TRBV2 to TRBJ2-1; 11 nucleotides align to TRBD2. Germline V gene sequence: CDR1 SNHLY, CDR2 FYNNEI. V was clipped by 7 bases and J by 5 bases; unmatched bases: 4. This CDR3 contains 14 residues.

The chain employs TRBV25-1 and TRBJ1-3; tentatively, D is TRBD1 (6 bases). V was clipped by 4 bases and J by 4 bases, with 11 bases between them. The germline CDR1 and CDR2 sequences are MGHDK and SYGVNS. This CDR3 contains 14 residues. CDR3 protein: CASSANRAGNTIYF. The CDR3, as DNA: TGTGCCAGCAGTGCCAACAGGGCCGGAAACACCATATATTTT.

The chain has TRBV11-3 and TRBJ1-1, with a tentative D call TRBD1 (5 bases). CDR1 is SGHNT, CDR2 YENEEA, per germline. This CDR3 is 14 amino acids long. Trimming shortened V by 3 bases and J by 6 bases, and 14 bases separated the two germline ends. The CDR3 reads CASSFSGLGAEAFF. In DNA, the CDR3 is TGTGCCAGCAGCTTCAGCGGGTTAGGGGCTGAAGCTTTCTTT. Filled out from reference TRBV11-3 and TRBJ1-1, the complete variable domain reads EAGVVQSPRYKIIEKKQPVAFWCNPISGHNTLYWYLQNLGQGPELLIRYENEEAVDDSQLPKDRFSAERLKGVDSTLKIQPAELGDSAVYLCASSFSGLGAEAFFGQGTRLTVV.

The rearrangement uses TRBV28 and TRBJ2-1; 8 bases align to TRBD1. The CDR3 covers 15 residues. Germline CDR1 reads MDHEN; CDR2 reads SYDVKM. V lost 6 bases, J lost 4 bases, and 8 bases stayed unmatched. The CDR3 protein is CASRTGVLLYNEQFF. Here the CDR3 DNA reads TGTGCCAGCAGGACAGGGGTCCTGCTGTACAATGAGCAGTTCTTC.

This chain links TRBV9 with TRBJ2-3, with 7 positions matching TRBD2. J lost 2 bases, V lost 4 bases, and 7 bases had no gene match. The V gene's germline CDR1 is SGDLS and CDR2 YYNGEE. The CDR3 has 15 amino acids. The CDR3, as DNA: TGTGCCAGCAGCCCGCCCGGGGGGATCACAGATACGCAGTATTTT. This codes for CASSPPGGITDTQYF.

The chain has TRBV5-1 and TRBJ1-1; D might be TRBD1 (6 bases). Trimming pared 0 bases from V and 0 bases from J, leaving 12 bases between. Germline CDR1 and CDR2: SGHRS and YFSETQ. CDR3 length: 16 amino acids. Written as DNA, the CDR3 is TGCGCCAGCAGCTTGGGGGTGACAGGCTTGAACACTGAAGCTTTCTTT. Translation gives CASSLGVTGLNTEAFF.

This rearrangement joins TRBV5-1 to TRBJ1-1; a possible D gene is TRBD1 (5 bases). Trimming left V 1 base short and J 4 bases short, with 8 bases between. Germline lookup yields CDR1 SGHRS and CDR2 YFSETQ. This CDR3 has 13 residues. The CDR3 region is CASSLFGGTEAFF. The CDR3 region has the DNA TGCGCCAGCAGCTTGTTCGGGGGCACTGAAGCTTTCTTT.

The chain employs TRBV28 and TRBJ2-1; 8 bases are shared with TRBD2. The CDR3 is made up of 15 amino acids. Germline assignment: CDR1 MDHEN and CDR2 SYDVKM. V lost 2 bases, J lost 4 bases, and 4 bases stayed unmatched. This CDR3 is CASSLVAGWYNEQFF. The DNA for the CDR3 is TGTGCCAGCAGTTTAGTAGCGGGGTGGTACAATGAGCAGTTCTTC.